Shown below are 4 T cell receptor beta chains from a single sample sequenced in a study of cytomegalovirus exposure and HLA in healthy donors. Clones were read by immunoSEQ multiplex PCR, and TCRdb kept only the in-frame ones, dropping some. The sample contains more than 95,000 clones, 90% to 95% of which appear only once. Sequenced: PBMCs. Source of these receptors: a woman between 18 and 29 years old in good health and CMV-seronegative.

The chain carries TRBV4-2 and TRBJ2-1; the match to TRBD1 covers 10 bases. Germline V gene lookup returns CDR1 LGHNA and CDR2 YNFKEQ. CDR3 size: 16 residues. Trimming removed 0 bases from V and 8 bases from J; junction bases left unmatched: 7. This CDR3 is CASSQEGGTGVDEQFF. The CDR3 DNA sequence: TGTGCCAGCAGCCAAGAAGGTGGGACAGGGGTAGATGAGCAGTTCTTC.

The chain employs TRBV19 and TRBJ1-2; D unclear. This CDR3 region has 14 residues. V lost 8 bases and J 5 bases, leaving 18 bases between the germline ends. Germline V gives CDR1 LNHDA, CDR2 SQIVND (reference sequence). CDR3 nucleotide sequence: TGTGCCAGTCGTGCGGGTTCGAGGCTTTATGGCTACACCTTC. Its protein product is CASRAGSRLYGYTF. The whole variable domain, filled in from reference TRBV19 and TRBJ1-2, reads DGGITQSPKYLFRKEGQNVTLSCEQNLNHDAMYWYRQDPGQGLRLIYYSQIVNDFQKGDIAEGYSVSREKKESFPLTVTSAQKNPTAFYLCASRAGSRLYGYTFGSGTRLTVV.

V usage is TRBV11-2 and J usage is TRBJ1-2, with a tentative D call TRBD1 (5 bases). V lost 7 bases to trimming and J lost 4 bases, with 16 bases between them. This CDR3 comprises 14 residues. Germline values: CDR1 SGHAT, CDR2 FQNNGV. Here the CDR3 DNA reads TGTGCCAGCACCGCGGGACGCGACGCCTATGGCTACACCTTC. This translates into CASTAGRDAYGYTF.

The J gene is TRBJ1-2, the V gene TRBV11-2, with 11 nucleotides matching TRBD1. Germline V CDR1 and CDR2: SGHAT, FQNNGV. The CDR3 length is 14 residues. V lost 5 bases and J lost 5; bases outside the gene matches: 4. CDR3 in amino acids: CASSPDRGQYGYTF. The CDR3 DNA reads as TGTGCCAGCAGCCCGGACAGGGGGCAGTATGGCTACACCTTC.